This is a list of T cell receptor beta chains from one sample in a study of cytomegalovirus exposure and HLA in healthy donors. Sequencing used immunoSEQ multiplex PCR; TCRdb keeps in-frame clones, though not all of them. The top ten clones hold 3% to 4% of a sample with 150,000 or so clones, over 70% of them seen once. Sequenced: PBMCs. These TCRs come from a male donor in good health and CMV-seronegative. The CDR3 runs from the conserved cysteine through the conserved F or W. The order of the fields is clone size, D gene, V gene, J gene, CDR3 DNA, CDR3 protein. D genes are given only for firm matches. Clone size appears in some rows only: once, few, many, or a class for an expanded clone.

clone size: NA; D gene: TRBD1; V gene: TRBV10-3; J gene: TRBJ1-5; CDR3 DNA: TGTGCCATCAGTGCCCAATCAGGGGGCATGCAGCAGCCCCAGCATTTT; CDR3 protein: CAISAQSGGMQQPQHF
clone size: NA; D gene: TRBD1; V gene: TRBV7-9; J gene: TRBJ2-3; CDR3 DNA: TGTGCCAGCAGCCGAGGGGGCGGGGATACGCAGTATTTT; CDR3 protein: CASSRGGGDTQYF
clone size: NA; D gene: TRBD1; V gene: TRBV30; J gene: TRBJ2-7; CDR3 DNA: TGTGCCCTCGGAGGGACAGGGATATACGAGCAGTACTTC; CDR3 protein: CALGGTGIYEQYF
clone size: NA; D gene: TRBD1; V gene: TRBV9; J gene: TRBJ1-1; CDR3 DNA: TGTGCCAGCAGCGTAGCCGGGGACAGGGGATATGAAGCTTTCTTT; CDR3 protein: CASSVAGDRGYEAFF
clone size: NA; D gene: TRBD2; V gene: TRBV28; J gene: TRBJ2-7; CDR3 DNA: TGTGCCAGCAGTTTGTCAGCGGCTAGCGGGACCAACGAGCAGTACTTC; CDR3 protein: CASSLSAASGTNEQYF
clone size: NA; D gene: NA; V gene: TRBV6-1; J gene: TRBJ2-7; CDR3 DNA: TGTGCCAGCAGTGAAATGGCGGAAGCTTACGAGCAGTACTTC; CDR3 protein: CASSEMAEAYEQYF
clone size: NA; D gene: NA; V gene: TRBV25-1; J gene: TRBJ1-1; CDR3 DNA: TGTGCCAGCAGTGATTTTCCTGGGGGGGGAACTGAAGCTTTCTTT; CDR3 protein: CASSDFPGGGTEAFF
clone size: NA; D gene: NA; V gene: TRBV4-3; J gene: TRBJ2-7; CDR3 DNA: TGCGCCAGCAGCCAAGAAGAAGCGGTCCGAGGGCAGTACTTC; CDR3 protein: CASSQEEAVRGQYF
clone size: NA; D gene: TRBD2; V gene: TRBV6-1; J gene: TRBJ2-1; CDR3 DNA: TGTGCCAGCAGTGACTCCCCTAGCGGGGGGAATGAGCAGTTCTTC; CDR3 protein: CASSDSPSGGNEQFF
clone size: few; D gene: TRBD1; V gene: TRBV7-3; J gene: TRBJ1-2; CDR3 DNA: TGTGCCAGCAGTTTCCAGGGGGACTATGGCTACACCTTC; CDR3 protein: CASSFQGDYGYTF
clone size: NA; D gene: NA; V gene: TRBV7-6; J gene: TRBJ1-6; CDR3 DNA: TGTGCCAGCAGCTTAGAACAGAAATCACCCCTCCACTTT; CDR3 protein: CASSLEQKSPLHF
clone size: NA; D gene: TRBD2; V gene: TRBV30; J gene: TRBJ2-7; CDR3 DNA: TGTGCCTGGAGTCCTGGGACTAGCGGGAGAAGGGGGCAGTACTTC; CDR3 protein: CAWSPGTSGRRGQYF
clone size: NA; D gene: TRBD1; V gene: TRBV2; J gene: TRBJ1-4; CDR3 DNA: TGTGCCAGTGCTACACGGGACAGGGATCCTAATGAAAAACTGTTTTTT; CDR3 protein: CASATRDRDPNEKLFF
clone size: NA; D gene: NA; V gene: TRBV2; J gene: TRBJ2-7; CDR3 DNA: TGTGCCAGCAGTGTATCCTACGAGCAGTACTTC; CDR3 protein: CASSVSYEQYF
clone size: NA; D gene: NA; V gene: TRBV28; J gene: TRBJ2-2; CDR3 DNA: TGTGCCAGCAGTTTATTTGATGGCAGGGAGCTGTTTTTT; CDR3 protein: CASSLFDGRELFF
clone size: NA; D gene: TRBD1; V gene: TRBV15; J gene: TRBJ1-6; CDR3 DNA: TGTGCCACCAGCAGAGGGGACAGGGTGAATAATTCACCCCTCCACTTT; CDR3 protein: CATSRGDRVNNSPLHF
clone size: NA; D gene: NA; V gene: TRBV29-1; J gene: TRBJ2-3; CDR3 DNA: TGCAGCGCTGGGGTGGTCAGGGGAATGACAGATACGCAGTATTTT; CDR3 protein: CSAGVVRGMTDTQYF
clone size: NA; D gene: NA; V gene: TRBV4-3; J gene: TRBJ1-5; CDR3 DNA: TGCGCCAGCAGCCAAGACGGACAACGCAATCAGCCCCAGCATTTT; CDR3 protein: CASSQDGQRNQPQHF
clone size: NA; D gene: NA; V gene: TRBV19; J gene: TRBJ1-6; CDR3 DNA: TGTGCCAGTAAATTGGGAGGCGGGACTAATAATTCACCCCTCCACTTT; CDR3 protein: CASKLGGGTNNSPLHF
clone size: NA; D gene: TRBD1; V gene: TRBV11-2; J gene: TRBJ2-7; CDR3 DNA: TGTGCCAGCAGTACGGGACAGCCAGAGCAGTACTTC; CDR3 protein: CASSTGQPEQYF
clone size: few; D gene: NA; V gene: TRBV18; J gene: TRBJ2-5; CDR3 DNA: TGTGCCAGCTCACCTACAGGCGGACGAGAGACCCAGTACTTC; CDR3 protein: CASSPTGGRETQYF
clone size: NA; D gene: NA; V gene: TRBV7-9; J gene: TRBJ1-2; CDR3 DNA: TGTGCCAGCAGCTTAGGGGGCGCGCCGGTCTATGGCTACACCTTC; CDR3 protein: CASSLGGAPVYGYTF
clone size: NA; D gene: TRBD2; V gene: TRBV28; J gene: TRBJ2-3; CDR3 DNA: TGTGCCAGCAGTGTCACGCTAGCGGGTCCTAGCACAGATACGCAGTATTTT; CDR3 protein: CASSVTLAGPSTDTQYF
clone size: NA; D gene: NA; V gene: TRBV5-5; J gene: TRBJ1-2; CDR3 DNA: TGTGCCAGCAGCTCGACAGTCCCGATAGGGAACTATGGCTACACCTTC; CDR3 protein: CASSSTVPIGNYGYTF
clone size: NA; D gene: NA; V gene: TRBV21-1; J gene: TRBJ2-5; CDR3 DNA: TGTGCCAGCAGCGGAGAGGGGGCTGAAGAGACCCAGTACTTC; CDR3 protein: CASSGEGAEETQYF
clone size: NA; D gene: TRBD2; V gene: TRBV7-2; J gene: TRBJ2-7; CDR3 DNA: TGTGCCAGCAGCTTATCACTAGCGGGGGGAACCTACGAGCAGTACTTC; CDR3 protein: CASSLSLAGGTYEQYF
clone size: NA; D gene: TRBD1; V gene: TRBV29-1; J gene: TRBJ2-7; CDR3 DNA: TGCAGCGTTGCGGCAGGGGGCGCCTACGAGCAGTACTTC; CDR3 protein: CSVAAGGAYEQYF
clone size: NA; D gene: NA; V gene: TRBV5-6; J gene: TRBJ1-1; CDR3 DNA: TGTGCCAGCAGCGCCACACACAGGTCCCCTGAAGCTTTCTTT; CDR3 protein: CASSATHRSPEAFF
clone size: few; D gene: TRBD2; V gene: TRBV30; J gene: TRBJ2-7; CDR3 DNA: TGTGCCTGGACCAGACCGTTGACTAGCGGGAGGTCCGAGCAGTACTTC; CDR3 protein: CAWTRPLTSGRSEQYF
clone size: NA; D gene: TRBD2; V gene: TRBV6-6; J gene: TRBJ2-7; CDR3 DNA: TGTGCCAGCAATCGACTAGCGGGAATAAACGAGCAGTACTTC; CDR3 protein: CASNRLAGINEQYF
clone size: NA; D gene: NA; V gene: TRBV7-9; J gene: TRBJ1-1; CDR3 DNA: TGTGCCAGCAGTGCGGGCTTGGGGGCTTTCTTT; CDR3 protein: CASSAGLGAFF
clone size: NA; D gene: NA; V gene: TRBV28; J gene: TRBJ2-7; CDR3 DNA: TGTGCCAGCAGTGTCACGCGGACAGCGACCTACGAGCAGTACTTC; CDR3 protein: CASSVTRTATYEQYF
clone size: NA; D gene: TRBD1; V gene: TRBV18; J gene: TRBJ2-1; CDR3 DNA: TGTGCCAGCTTCCGGGACAGGGGGCTCGCGGCGACCTACAATGAGCAGTTCTTC; CDR3 protein: CASFRDRGLAATYNEQFF
clone size: NA; D gene: NA; V gene: TRBV7-9; J gene: TRBJ2-7; CDR3 DNA: TGTGCCAGCAGCTTAGTCAGGGCTTCATTAAGGTACGAGCAGTACTTC; CDR3 protein: CASSLVRASLRYEQYF
clone size: NA; D gene: TRBD1; V gene: TRBV7-9; J gene: TRBJ1-4; CDR3 DNA: TGTGCCAGCAGCTTAGCACAGGGGATAGGTGAAAAACTGTTTTTT; CDR3 protein: CASSLAQGIGEKLFF
clone size: few; D gene: NA; V gene: TRBV10-3; J gene: TRBJ1-5; CDR3 DNA: TGTGCCTCAGGGATCAGTGAAAATCAGCCCCAGCATTTT; CDR3 protein: CASGISENQPQHF
clone size: once; D gene: TRBD1; V gene: TRBV7-9; J gene: TRBJ2-3; CDR3 DNA: TGTGCCAGCAGCCCCGGACAGGGCGCAGATACGCAGTATTTT; CDR3 protein: CASSPGQGADTQYF
clone size: few; D gene: NA; V gene: TRBV7-2; J gene: TRBJ1-6; CDR3 DNA: TGTGCCAGCAGCACCAGTGGGGGGAAATCACCCCTCCACTTT; CDR3 protein: CASSTSGGKSPLHF
clone size: NA; D gene: NA; V gene: TRBV6-6; J gene: TRBJ1-5; CDR3 DNA: TGTGCCAGCAGTTACCCTATAGACAGCGCCAATCAGCCCCAGCATTTT; CDR3 protein: CASSYPIDSANQPQHF
clone size: NA; D gene: NA; V gene: TRBV2; J gene: TRBJ2-3; CDR3 DNA: TGTGCCAGCAGTCCTCTCCTGAGCACAGATACGCAGTATTTT; CDR3 protein: CASSPLLSTDTQYF
clone size: NA; D gene: NA; V gene: TRBV7-6; J gene: TRBJ1-3; CDR3 DNA: TGTGCCAGCAGCTTAGAACTCCGCATCTCTGGAAACACCATATATTTT; CDR3 protein: CASSLELRISGNTIYF
clone size: once; D gene: NA; V gene: TRBV30; J gene: TRBJ1-1; CDR3 DNA: TGTGCCTGGAGGACGGCGGGGCCGAACACTGAAGCTTTCTTT; CDR3 protein: CAWRTAGPNTEAFF